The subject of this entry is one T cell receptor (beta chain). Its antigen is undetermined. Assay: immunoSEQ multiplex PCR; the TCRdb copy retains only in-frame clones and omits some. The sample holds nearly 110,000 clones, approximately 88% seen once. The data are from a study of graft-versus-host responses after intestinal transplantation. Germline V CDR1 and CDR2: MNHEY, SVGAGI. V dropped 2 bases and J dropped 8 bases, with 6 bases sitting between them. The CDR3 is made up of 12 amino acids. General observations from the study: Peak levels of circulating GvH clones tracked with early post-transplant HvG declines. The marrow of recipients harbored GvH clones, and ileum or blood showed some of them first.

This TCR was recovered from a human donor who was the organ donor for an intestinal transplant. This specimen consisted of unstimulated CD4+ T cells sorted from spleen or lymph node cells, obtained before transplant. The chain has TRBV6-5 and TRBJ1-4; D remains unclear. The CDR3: CASSYQREKLFF. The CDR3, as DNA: TGTGCCAGCAGTTACCAAAGGGAAAAACTGTTTTTT.